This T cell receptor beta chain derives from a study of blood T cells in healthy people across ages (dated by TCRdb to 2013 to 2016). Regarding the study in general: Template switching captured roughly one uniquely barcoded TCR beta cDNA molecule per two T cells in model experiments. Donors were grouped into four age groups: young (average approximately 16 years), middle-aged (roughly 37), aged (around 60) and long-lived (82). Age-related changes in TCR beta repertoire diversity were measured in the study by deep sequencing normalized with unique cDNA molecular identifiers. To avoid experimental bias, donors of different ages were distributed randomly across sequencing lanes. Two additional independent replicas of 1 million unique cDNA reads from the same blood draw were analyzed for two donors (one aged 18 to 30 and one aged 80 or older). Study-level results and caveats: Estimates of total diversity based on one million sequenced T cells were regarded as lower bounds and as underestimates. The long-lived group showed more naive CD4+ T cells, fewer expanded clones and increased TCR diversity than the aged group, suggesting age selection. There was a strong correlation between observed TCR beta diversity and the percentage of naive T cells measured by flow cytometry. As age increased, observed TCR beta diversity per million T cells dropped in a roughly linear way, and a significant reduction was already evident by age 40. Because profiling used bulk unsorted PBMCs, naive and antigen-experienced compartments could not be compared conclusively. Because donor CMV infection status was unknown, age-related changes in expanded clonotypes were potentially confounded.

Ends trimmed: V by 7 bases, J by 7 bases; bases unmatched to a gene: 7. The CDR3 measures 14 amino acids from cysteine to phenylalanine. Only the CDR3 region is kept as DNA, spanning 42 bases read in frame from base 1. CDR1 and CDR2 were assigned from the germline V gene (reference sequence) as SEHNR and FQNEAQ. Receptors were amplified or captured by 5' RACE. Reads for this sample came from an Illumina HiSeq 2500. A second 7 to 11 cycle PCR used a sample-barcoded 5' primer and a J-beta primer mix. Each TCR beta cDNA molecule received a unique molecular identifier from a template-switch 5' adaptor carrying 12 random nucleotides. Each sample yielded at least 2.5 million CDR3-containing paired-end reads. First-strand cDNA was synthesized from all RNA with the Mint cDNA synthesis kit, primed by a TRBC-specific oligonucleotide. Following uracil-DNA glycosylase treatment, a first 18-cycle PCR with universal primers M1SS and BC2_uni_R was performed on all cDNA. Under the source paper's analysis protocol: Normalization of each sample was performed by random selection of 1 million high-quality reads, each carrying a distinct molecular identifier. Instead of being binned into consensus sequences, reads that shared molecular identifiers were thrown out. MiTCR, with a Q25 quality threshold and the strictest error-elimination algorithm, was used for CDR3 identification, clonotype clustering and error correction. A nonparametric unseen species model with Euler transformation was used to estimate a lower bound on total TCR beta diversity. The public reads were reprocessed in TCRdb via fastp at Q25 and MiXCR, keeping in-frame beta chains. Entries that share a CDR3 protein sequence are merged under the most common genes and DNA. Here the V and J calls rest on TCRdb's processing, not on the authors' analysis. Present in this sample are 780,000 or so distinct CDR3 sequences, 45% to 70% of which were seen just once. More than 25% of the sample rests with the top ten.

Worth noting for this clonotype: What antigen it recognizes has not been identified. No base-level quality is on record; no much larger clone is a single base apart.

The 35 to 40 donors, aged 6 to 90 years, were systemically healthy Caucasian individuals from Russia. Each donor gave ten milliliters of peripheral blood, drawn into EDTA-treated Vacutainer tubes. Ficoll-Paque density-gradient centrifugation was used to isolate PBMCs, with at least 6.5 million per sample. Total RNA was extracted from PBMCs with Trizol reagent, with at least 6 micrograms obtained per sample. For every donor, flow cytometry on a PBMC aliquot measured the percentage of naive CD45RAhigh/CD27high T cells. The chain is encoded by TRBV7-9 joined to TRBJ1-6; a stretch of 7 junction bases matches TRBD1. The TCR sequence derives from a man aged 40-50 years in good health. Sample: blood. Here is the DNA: TGTGCCAGCAACGCCGGGACAGCAAATTCACCCCTCCACTTT. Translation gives CASNAGTANSPLHF.